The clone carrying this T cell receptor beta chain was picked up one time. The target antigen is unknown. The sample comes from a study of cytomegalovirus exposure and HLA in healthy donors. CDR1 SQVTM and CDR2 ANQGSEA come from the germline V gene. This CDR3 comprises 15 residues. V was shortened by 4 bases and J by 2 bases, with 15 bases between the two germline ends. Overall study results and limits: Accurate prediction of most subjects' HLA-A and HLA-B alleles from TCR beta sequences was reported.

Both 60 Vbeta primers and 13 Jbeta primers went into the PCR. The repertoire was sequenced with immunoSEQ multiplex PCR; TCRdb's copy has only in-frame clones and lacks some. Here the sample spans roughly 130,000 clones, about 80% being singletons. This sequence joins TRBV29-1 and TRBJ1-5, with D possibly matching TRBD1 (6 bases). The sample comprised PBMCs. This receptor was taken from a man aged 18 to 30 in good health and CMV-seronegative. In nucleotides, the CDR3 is TGCAGCGTTGCTTCAGGGGCAAAGGGCAATCAGCCCCAGCATTTT. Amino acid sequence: CSVASGAKGNQPQHF.